These 12 T cell receptor beta chains were sequenced from one sample in a study of cytomegalovirus exposure and HLA in healthy donors. Amplification used 60 Vbeta primers and 13 Jbeta primers. Method: immunoSEQ multiplex PCR; TCRdb's copy keeps in-frame clones and lacks some. The sample includes some 140,000 clones, roughly 83% seen only once; the top ten take 3.1%. The specimen was PBMCs. All receptors come from a female donor in good health and CMV-seronegative.

The rearrangement links TRBV7-9 to TRBJ1-1, with TRBD1 identical over 12 bases. The CDR3 length is 17 residues. Germline V gene sequence: CDR1 SEHNR, CDR2 FQNEAQ (reference sequence). The trim removed 5 bases at V and 4 bases at J, leaving 11 bases unmatched. The CDR3 DNA reads as TGTGCCAGCAGCGTAGGGACAGGGGGCTTCAGAAGCACTGAAGCTTTCTTT. This gives the protein CASSVGTGGFRSTEAFF.

A word on this clone: Other nucleotide sequences in the sample specify the same CDR3. The gene calls are TRBV7-3 and TRBJ2-3, with a possible D match to TRBD1 (5 bases). V was shortened by 4 bases and J by 3 bases, with 8 bases between the two germline ends. This CDR3 is 13 amino acids long. Germline CDR1 and CDR2: SGHTA and FQGTGA. The CDR3, as DNA: TGTGCCAGCAGCTCCACAGGAACAGATACGCAGTATTTT. It translates to CASSSTGTDTQYF.

This chain connects TRBV30 to TRBJ1-4; 9 positions match TRBD1. This CDR3 has 16 residues. V lost 5 bases to trimming and J lost 8 bases; unmatched junction nucleotides: 15. Germline V gene lookup returns CDR1 GTSNPN and CDR2 SVGIG (reference sequence). The CDR3 region is CAWGGQGTPRGEKLFF. In nucleotides, the CDR3 is TGTGCCTGGGGAGGACAGGGGACCCCTCGGGGAGAAAAACTGTTTTTT.

V usage is TRBV5-4 and J usage is TRBJ2-1; unclear D gene. V was cut by 5 bases and J by 9 bases, with 15 bases left in between. Per the germline V gene, CDR1 is SGHNT and CDR2 is YYREEE (reference sequence). The CDR3 length is 13 residues. This CDR3 reads CASSPTGSPEQFF. In nucleotides, the CDR3 is TGTGCCAGCAGTCCGACTGGCTCCCCTGAGCAGTTCTTC.

A remark on this clone: The same CDR3 can be traced to other DNA sequences in this sample. This rearrangement joins TRBV19 to TRBJ1-5; the match to TRBD1 covers 8 bases. Germline trimming cut 3 bases from V and 4 bases from J; bases unmatched to any gene: 2. Looked up from germline, CDR1 is LNHDA and CDR2 is SQIVND (reference sequence). The CDR3 is 14 amino acids. The chain's CDR3 is CASSITGGNQPQHF. CDR3 DNA: TGTGCCAGTAGTATTACAGGGGGGAATCAGCCCCAGCATTTT.

This clone appeared once. The J gene is TRBJ1-5, the V gene TRBV6-5; D not resolved. The germline CDR1 and CDR2 sequences are MNHEY and SVGAGI. The CDR3 loop spans 16 amino acids. V was pared by 2 bases and J by 3 bases, with 14 bases between. The CDR3 DNA reads as TGTGCCAGCAGTTACGGGTTGGGCCAGGCCAATCAGCCCCAGCATTTT. It specifies CASSYGLGQANQPQHF.

J is TRBJ2-5 and V is TRBV7-2, with TRBD1 matching 10 bases. Germline-derived CDR1 and CDR2 are SGHTA and FQGNSA. J was trimmed by 5 bases and V by 5 bases; bases with no gene match: 8. The CDR3 length is 15 residues. CDR3 sequence: CASSRGQGFGETQYF. The CDR3 region has the DNA TGTGCCAGCAGCCGGGGACAGGGGTTTGGGGAGACCCAGTACTTC.

In DNA, the CDR3 is TGCGCCAGCTGGGGCGGGGGGGCCAATGAGCAGTTCTTC. Translating it yields CASWGGGANEQFF. The V gene is TRBV10-2, the J gene TRBJ2-1; 9 nucleotides align to TRBD2. The CDR3 loop spans 13 amino acids. The J segment lost 6 bases and the V segment lost 8 bases, leaving 5 bases of the junction unmatched. Germline CDR1 WSHSY, CDR2 SAAADI.

The V gene is TRBV7-2, the J gene TRBJ2-7; possible D gene TRBD2, 7 bases. The CDR3 length is 16 residues. V lost 0 bases and J lost 1, with 13 bases in between. Germline V gene data show CDR1 as SGHTA and CDR2 as FQGNSA. CDR3 in DNA: TGTGCCAGCAGCTTAGCGGGGGGGCTGATTTCCTACGAGCAGTACTTC. Protein: CASSLAGGLISYEQYF. Drawing the rest from reference TRBV7-2 and TRBJ2-7, the complete variable domain is GAGVSQSPSNKVTEKGKDVELRCDPISGHTALYWYRQSLGQGLEFLIYFQGNSAPDKSGLPSDRFSAERTGGSVSTLTIQRTQQEDSAVYLCASSLAGGLISYEQYFGPGTRLTVT.

The chain uses TRBV4-1 and TRBJ2-5; 7 positions match TRBD2. The CDR3 is made up of 17 amino acids. The J segment lost 1 base and the V segment lost 0 bases, leaving 8 bases of the junction unmatched. Germline V gene lookup returns CDR1 MGHRA and CDR2 YSYEKL. In DNA form, the CDR3 reads TGCGCCAGCAGCCAAGATCCCCAGCGGGGCCTCCAAGAGACCCAGTACTTC. Residues: CASSQDPQRGLQETQYF.

Notes on this clone: An end of the junction does not agree with germline; a read error may underlie this. The chain combines TRBV5-4 with TRBJ1-1; 12 nucleotides agree with TRBD1. The CDR3 covers 17 residues. Germline loops: CDR1 SGHNT, CDR2 YYREEE (reference sequence). The CDR3 sequence: CASSPGTGGALNTEAFF. CDR3 in DNA: TGTGCCAGCAGCCCCGGGACAGGGGGCGCGTTGAATACTGAAGCTTTCTTT. Supplemented by reference TRBV5-4 and TRBJ1-1, the full variable domain reads ETGVTQSPTHLIKTRGQQVTLRCSSQSGHNTVSWYQQALGQGPQFIFQYYREEENGRGNFPPRFSGLQFPNYSSELNVNALELDDSALYLCASSPGTGGALNTEAFFGQGTRLTVV.

With respect to this clone: The same CDR3 also results from other DNA sequences found in this sample. The chain joins TRBV15 to TRBJ1-5; D not certain. Germline V lookup: CDR1 LNHNV, CDR2 YYDKDF (reference sequence). The CDR3 covers 13 residues. Trimming pared 1 base from V and 4 bases from J, leaving 5 bases between. For the CDR3, the DNA is TGTGCCACCAGCAGAGGGGCGAATCAGCCCCAGCATTTT. As protein: CATSRGANQPQHF.